This T cell receptor beta chain derives from a study of cytomegalovirus exposure and HLA in healthy donors. Background on the study: In a later analysis, it was reported that the roughly 130 validation repertoires had been produced on the same platform as the 700 or so repertoires belonging to the first cohort.

The CDR3 is 18 amino acids. CDR1 is SGHVT, CDR2 SQSDAQ, per germline. The junction had 13 bases not matched to a gene; V was cut back by 5 bases and J by 3 bases. As for this clone: Its antigen is currently unknown.

Data came from immunoSEQ multiplex PCR; TCRdb stores just in-frame clones and leaves some out. Of about 130,000 clones listed, 95% to 96% are singletons. Donors came from a validation cohort of about 120 subjects, distinct from the first 666-subject cohort. Regarding the study as a whole: The tendency of first-cohort TCR clusters to co-occur in the roughly 110 validation repertoires was identified by a subsequent analysis. Among TCR beta chains, those listed as cytomegalovirus-associated numbered about 150.

Material: PBMCs. The sequence was obtained from a man between 18 and 29 years old in good health and CMV-seronegative. The chain has TRBV7-4 and TRBJ1-1; TRBD1 matches at 12 bases. CDR3 sequence: CASSTPGTGGAGDTEAFF. Here the CDR3 DNA reads TGTGCCAGCAGCACGCCCGGGACAGGGGGCGCGGGGGACACTGAAGCTTTCTTT.